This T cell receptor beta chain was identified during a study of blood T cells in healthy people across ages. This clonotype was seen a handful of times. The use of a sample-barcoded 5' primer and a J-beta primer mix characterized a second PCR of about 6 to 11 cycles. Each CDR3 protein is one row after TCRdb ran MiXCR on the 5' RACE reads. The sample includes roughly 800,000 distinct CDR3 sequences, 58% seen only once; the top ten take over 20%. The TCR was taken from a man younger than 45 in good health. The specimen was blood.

CDR3 sequence (DNA): TGCAGTGCTAGACGGACAGAGAGTTTCTACACCTTC. Protein sequence: CSARRTESFYTF. The chain is built from TRBV20-1 and TRBJ1-2, with D possibly TRBD1 on 6 matching bases. Germline assignment: CDR1 DFQATT and CDR2 SNEGSKA (reference sequence). The CDR3 totals 12 residues. V gave up 2 bases and J gave up 10 bases, with 14 bases separating them.